The 10 T cell receptor beta chains below come from one sample, sequenced in a study of T cells in Graves' hyperthyroidism and ophthalmopathy. The source material, RNA transcripts, was used to amplify TCR beta CDR3 regions. A first-round RT-PCR of the TCR CDR3 used the HTBI primer set. TCRdb used MiXCR to reprocess the multiplex PCR reads, holding one entry per CDR3 protein. The table shows hundreds of thousands of distinct CDR3 sequences, with roughly 14% occurring only once. The sequenced sample was blood. These receptors were obtained from a middle-aged woman with Graves' ophthalmopathy.

This clonotype came up many times. Written as DNA, the CDR3 is TGCAGTGCTCGTGGACAGCTGGGGACTGAAGCTTTCTTT. It specifies CSARGQLGTEAFF. This chain joins TRBV20-1 and TRBJ1-1, with a possible D match to TRBD1 (6 bases). Germline loops: CDR1 DFQATT, CDR2 SNEGSKA (reference sequence). V was clipped by 5 bases and J by 5 bases, with 15 bases between them. The CDR3 runs 13 residues.

At least ten counts were recorded for this clonotype. The chain is built from TRBV28 and TRBJ1-1, with a possible D match to TRBD1 (5 bases). This CDR3 comprises 15 residues. Trimming took 4 bases from V and 3 from J, leaving 15 bases between them. CDR1 and CDR2 from the germline V gene are MDHEN and SYDVKM. The DNA of the CDR3 is TGTGCCAGCAGTTCCAGTGGGCAGGGTTACACTGAAGCTTTCTTT. It yields the protein CASSSSGQGYTEAFF.

The table lists this clonotype with many counts. The chain has TRBV28 and TRBJ1-5; the D gene is possibly TRBD1 (5 bases). Germline lookup yields CDR1 MDHEN and CDR2 SYDVKM. Trimming took 3 bases from V and 0 from J, leaving 9 bases between them. CDR3 length: 15 residues. As DNA, the CDR3 is TGTGCCAGCAGTTTGGGGGAAATTAGCAATCAGCCCCAGCATTTT. It is translated as CASSLGEISNQPQHF.

This clonotype was detected many times. The V gene is TRBV30, the J gene TRBJ1-2; D is uncertain. CDR3 size: 12 residues. The germline V and J ends were trimmed by 0 bases and 6 bases, with 8 bases remaining between them. In germline, CDR1 is GTSNPN, CDR2 SVGIG (reference sequence). CDR3 nucleotide sequence: TGTGCCTGGAGTGTACGAGAAGATGGCTACACCTTC. Translated: CAWSVREDGYTF. The full variable domain, its missing parts supplied by reference TRBV30 and TRBJ1-2, is SQTIHQWPATLVQPVGSPLSLECTVEGTSNPNLYWYRQAAGRGLQLLFYSVGIGQISSEVPQNLSASRPQDRQFILSSKKLLLSDSGFYLCAWSVREDGYTFGSGTRLTVV.

This clonotype was seen at least ten times. V is TRBV11-2 and J is TRBJ2-2; 8 nucleotides line up with TRBD2. CDR1 is SGHAT and CDR2 is FQNNGV in the germline V gene. Trimming cost V 5 bases and J 6 bases; bases outside gene matches: 5. The length of the CDR3 is 14 residues. Here the CDR3 DNA reads TGTGCCAGCAGCCTATTAGCGGGACCCGGGGAGCTGTTTTTT. It translates to CASSLLAGPGELFF.

This clonotype has ten or more counts. The rearrangement uses TRBV29-1 and TRBJ2-4; possible D gene TRBD1, 6 bases. Deletions cut 3 bases from V and 7 bases from J, with 13 bases between. CDR3 length: 13 amino acids. Germline CDR1 reads SQVTM; CDR2 reads ANQGSEA. This CDR3 is CSVEDGQSNIQYF. The CDR3 DNA is TGCAGCGTTGAGGACGGACAGAGCAACATTCAGTACTTC. Drawing the rest from reference TRBV29-1 and TRBJ2-4, the complete variable domain is SAVISQKPSRDICQRGTSLTIQCQVDSQVTMMFWYRQQPGQSLTLIATANQGSEATYESGFVIDKFPISRPNLTFSTLTVSNMSPEDSSIYLCSVEDGQSNIQYFGAGTRLSVL.

This clonotype was counted at least ten times. The chain is built from TRBV7-2 and TRBJ2-5; D is uncertain. The CDR3 has 13 amino acids. Trimming removed 7 bases at V and 5 bases at J, with 14 bases between. Germline CDR1 is SGHTA and CDR2 is FQGNSA. CDR3 sequence: CASTRRNTETQYF. CDR3 in DNA: TGTGCCAGCACCCGCCGGAACACGGAGACCCAGTACTTC.

This clonotype is a singleton in its sample. The J gene is TRBJ1-1, the V gene TRBV6-2 or TRBV6-3; no clear D. The CDR3 runs 15 residues. Trimming pared 0 bases from V and 4 bases from J, leaving 12 bases between. In germline, CDR1 is MNHEY, CDR2 SVGEGT. CDR3 sequence reads: CASSYSESSVTEAFF. CDR3 sequence (DNA): TGTGCCAGCAGTTACTCAGAGTCGTCGGTCACTGAAGCTTTCTTT.

This clonotype was detected ten times or more. The chain links TRBV12-3 or TRBV12-4 to TRBJ2-5; D ambiguous. The germline V and J ends were trimmed by 5 bases and 5 bases, with 12 bases remaining between them. The CDR3 runs to 13 residues. The CDR3 loop is CASSGLPGETQYF. CDR3 sequence (DNA): TGTGCCAGCAGTGGGCTCCCCGGGGAGACCCAGTACTTC.

On this clonotype itself: A much larger clone lies a single base off, so this may be a read error. The J gene is TRBJ2-2, the V gene TRBV30, with 7 nucleotides matching TRBD2. The CDR3 length is 14 residues. From germline, CDR1 is GTSNPN and CDR2 SVGIG (reference sequence). The DNA for the CDR3 is TGTGCCCGGAGTGGCGGGAGCCTCACCGGGGAGCTGTTTTTT. Translated, it gives CARSGGSLTGELFF.